These 20 T cell receptor beta chains share one sample of origin, sequenced in a study of T cell responses to AZD1222 COVID-19 vaccine. Measured with immunoSEQ multiplex PCR; TCRdb has only the in-frame clones, and not every one. The table records some 140,000 clones, 88% of them present only once. This sample comprised peripheral blood, obtained 28 days after the second AZD1222 dose. All receptors come from an adult who received the AZD1222 COVID-19 vaccine.

This chain connects TRBV27 to TRBJ2-5, with TRBD2 matching 7 bases. In germline, CDR1 is MNHEY, CDR2 SMNVEV (reference sequence). CDR3 length: 15 amino acids. V lost 4 bases to trimming and J lost 5 bases; unmatched junction nucleotides: 10. The CDR3 is CASSYVGEAGETQYF. The CDR3 DNA reads as TGTGCCAGCAGTTATGTGGGAGAAGCGGGGGAGACCCAGTACTTC.

This chain links TRBV2 with TRBJ1-1; D might be TRBD1 (5 bases). V dropped 7 bases and J dropped 0 bases, with 15 bases sitting between them. Per the germline V gene, CDR1 is SNHLY and CDR2 is FYNNEI. This CDR3 region has 15 residues. The CDR3 bases are TGTGCCAGCAAAGGTGGGGGTTACATGAACACTGAAGCTTTCTTT. Protein sequence: CASKGGGYMNTEAFF.

V is TRBV6-4 and J is TRBJ2-3; 7 nucleotides line up with TRBD1. This CDR3 spans 12 amino acids. The trim removed 4 bases at V and 8 bases at J, leaving 3 bases unmatched. Germline CDR1 MRHNA, CDR2 SNTAGT. The CDR3 spells CASSGDSFTQYF. The DNA of the CDR3 is TGTGCCAGCAGTGGGGACAGCTTTACGCAGTATTTT.

Here the CDR3 reads CASSEGRNEQYF. The CDR3 DNA reads as TGTGCCAGCAGTGAAGGGAGGAACGAGCAGTACTTC. The chain combines TRBV6-1 with TRBJ2-7; weak D call: TRBD2 (5 bases). The CDR3 runs 12 residues. Germline V gives CDR1 MNHNS, CDR2 SASEGT. Trimming stripped 1 base from V and 5 bases from J, with 6 bases between.

The chain joins TRBV3-1 (or the pseudogene TRBV3-2) to TRBJ1-2, with D hard to call. Per germline, CDR1 LGHDT and CDR2 YNNKEL (reference sequence). This CDR3 comprises 12 residues. V was cut by 7 bases and J by 0 bases, with 6 bases left in between. Here the CDR3 DNA reads TGTGCCAGCACCTCTTCTAACTATGGCTACACCTTC. This codes for CASTSSNYGYTF.

In this sample, this clone turned up a few times. The rearrangement uses TRBV19 and TRBJ1-1; D remains ambiguous. The CDR3 sequence is 13 residues long. Trimming left V 7 bases short and J 0 bases short, with 9 bases between. Germline CDR1 and CDR2: LNHDA and SQIVND (reference sequence). The CDR3 region is CASTQIVNTEAFF. The CDR3 region has the DNA TGTGCCAGTACCCAAATCGTGAACACTGAAGCTTTCTTT.

V and J are TRBV11-1 and TRBJ1-5; possible D gene TRBD1, 5 bases. Germline-derived CDR1 and CDR2 are SGHAT and FQDESV (reference sequence). The CDR3 runs 13 residues. V lost 1 base, J lost 7 bases, and 8 bases lay in between. CDR3 residues: CASSLERDQPQHF. CDR3 bases: TGTGCCAGCAGCTTAGAAAGGGACCAGCCCCAGCATTTT.

The chain is built from TRBV11-2 and TRBJ1-2; TRBD1 is a possible D gene (6 bases). V shed 4 bases and J shed 4 bases, with 13 bases lying between them. Germline V gene data show CDR1 as SGHAT and CDR2 as FQNNGV. The CDR3 consists of 14 residues. The chain's CDR3 is CASSSRDTSYGYTF. CDR3 in DNA: TGTGCCAGCAGCTCCAGGGACACCAGCTATGGCTACACCTTC.

This clone came up many times. The rearrangement links TRBV28 to TRBJ1-6; D remains ambiguous. From germline, CDR1 is MDHEN and CDR2 SYDVKM. V was trimmed by 7 bases and J by 7 bases, leaving 17 bases between them. The CDR3 is 15 residues long. CDR3: CASTPVLPENSPLHF. CDR3 DNA: TGTGCCAGCACCCCGGTTCTCCCTGAAAATTCACCCCTCCACTTT. Combining the CDR3 with reference TRBV28 and TRBJ1-6 gives the whole variable domain DVKVTQSSRYLVKRTGEKVFLECVQDMDHENMFWYRQDPGLGLRLIYFSYDVKMKEKGDIPEGYSVSREKKERFSLILESASTNQTSMYLCASTPVLPENSPLHFGNGTRLTVT.

The chain carries TRBV3-1 (or the pseudogene TRBV3-2) and TRBJ1-1, with TRBD1 as a possible D gene (5 bases). This CDR3 is built from 13 residues. Between the trimmed V and J ends, which lost 5 bases and 4 bases, there was a span of 11 bases. Germline CDR1 is LGHDT and CDR2 is YNNKEL (reference sequence). The CDR3 DNA reads as TGTGCCAGCAGCTACAGGCGAGGCACTGAAGCTTTCTTT. It encodes CASSYRRGTEAFF.

With regard to this clone: The junction does not match germline at one end; this may be a read error. This chain connects TRBV7-7 to TRBJ2-2, with D tentatively TRBD1 (6 bases). Germline V CDR1 and CDR2: SSHAT, FNYEAQ (reference sequence). This CDR3 spans 15 amino acids. The CDR3 region has the DNA TGTGCTAGCAGCTTCGGGACACAAAACACCGGGGAGCTGTTTTTT. This codes for CASSFGTQNTGELFF.

The J gene is TRBJ2-3, the V gene TRBV6-1; D is unclear. CDR1 and CDR2 from the germline V gene are MNHNS and SASEGT. The CDR3 is 14 amino acids. Trimming removed 2 bases at V and 1 base at J, with 7 bases between. This CDR3 reads CASSEIAGTDTQYF. DNA for the CDR3: TGTGCCAGCAGTGAAATTGCGGGCACAGATACGCAGTATTTT.

The gene calls are TRBV4-1 and TRBJ2-2, with TRBD1 matching over 12 bases. The germline V gene encodes CDR1 MGHRA and CDR2 YSYEKL. V lost 0 bases, J lost 7 bases, and 3 bases stayed unmatched. This CDR3 contains 16 residues. The CDR3 here is CASSQDGTGGFGELFF. The CDR3 nucleotides read TGCGCCAGCAGCCAAGATGGGACAGGGGGCTTCGGGGAGCTGTTTTTT.

V and J are TRBV9 and TRBJ2-7; 8 bases are a match to TRBD1. V lost 4 bases, J lost 9 bases, and 12 bases stayed unmatched. Per germline, CDR1 SGDLS and CDR2 YYNGEE. The CDR3 covers 14 residues. CDR3 region: CASSLGQDQVGQYF. The CDR3 DNA sequence: TGTGCCAGCAGCTTGGGACAGGACCAAGTGGGGCAGTACTTC.

CDR3 sequence (DNA): TGTGCCAGCAAAACCGGGACAGGGGTATCACCCCTCCACTTT. Translated: CASKTGTGVSPLHF. The V call is TRBV11-2, the J call TRBJ1-6; 10 bases fit TRBD1. V lost 7 bases, J lost 10 bases, and 7 bases stayed unmatched. The CDR3 has 14 residues. Germline values: CDR1 SGHAT, CDR2 FQNNGV.

This clone was picked up a small number of times. This chain connects TRBV18 to TRBJ1-5; 8 bases line up with TRBD1. The CDR3 is made up of 16 amino acids. Germline V CDR1 and CDR2: KGHSH, LQKENI. The junction had 7 bases not matched to a gene; V was cut back by 3 bases and J by 3 bases. The CDR3 loop reads CASSPGQAKPNQPQHF. The CDR3 DNA sequence: TGTGCCAGCTCACCGGGACAGGCGAAACCCAATCAGCCCCAGCATTTT.

CDR3: CASSPQGRARTGELFF. The CDR3 DNA reads as TGTGCCAGCTCACCACAGGGACGAGCACGGACCGGGGAGCTGTTTTTT. This chain joins TRBV18 and TRBJ2-2, with D tentatively TRBD1 or TRBD2 (5 bases each). CDR3 size: 16 residues. V lost 1 base, J lost 5 bases, and 14 bases lay in between. Germline loops: CDR1 KGHSH, CDR2 LQKENI.

V is TRBV6-5 and J is TRBJ2-7; weak D call: TRBD2 (5 bases). This CDR3 region has 14 residues. The V and J ends lost 1 base and 6 bases respectively, with 13 bases between them. The germline V gene encodes CDR1 MNHEY and CDR2 SVGAGI. The CDR3: CASSYWSTTSEQYF. The CDR3 DNA reads TGTGCCAGCAGTTACTGGTCGACTACCTCCGAGCAGTACTTC.

This clone has only one observation. This chain connects TRBV30 to TRBJ1-1, with 8 bases that match TRBD1. The junction had 3 bases not matched to a gene; V was cut back by 2 bases and J by 1 base. The germline V gene has CDR1 GTSNPN and CDR2 SVGIG (reference sequence). The length of the CDR3 is 14 residues. The CDR3 is CAWSTGTGNTEAFF. CDR3 sequence (DNA): TGTGCCTGGAGTACGGGGACAGGGAACACTGAAGCTTTCTTT. Full variable domain (outside the CDR3, taken from reference TRBV30 and TRBJ1-1): SQTIHQWPATLVQPVGSPLSLECTVEGTSNPNLYWYRQAAGRGLQLLFYSVGIGQISSEVPQNLSASRPQDRQFILSSKKLLLSDSGFYLCAWSTGTGNTEAFFGQGTRLTVV.

The chain uses TRBV9 and TRBJ1-6; the D is unclear. In germline, CDR1 is SGDLS, CDR2 YYNGEE. Trimming left V 0 bases short and J 3 bases short, with 4 bases between. The CDR3 consists of 14 residues. The CDR3 loop is CASSVDFYNSPLHF. In DNA, the CDR3 is TGTGCCAGCAGCGTAGATTTCTATAATTCACCCCTCCACTTT. Full variable domain (rest looked up from reference TRBV9 and TRBJ1-6): DSGVTQTPKHLITATGQRVTLRCSPRSGDLSVYWYQQSLDQGLQFLIQYYNGEERAKGNILERFSAQQFPDLHSELNLSSLELGDSALYFCASSVDFYNSPLHFGNGTRLTVT.